This passage covers 27 T cell receptor beta chains from one sample sequenced in a study of T-cell reconstitution after alpha-beta-depleted transplantation in children. Unique molecular identifiers were used in preparing the TCRbeta library. TCRdb redid the calling of the PCR reads with MiXCR, one entry per CDR3 protein. In the table there are hundreds of thousands of distinct CDR3 sequences, around 13% of which are singletons. The sample here was PBMCs, taken before TCRalphabeta/CD19-depleted stem cell transplant. All receptors come from a girl aged 2 to 9 with congenital amegakaryocytic thrombocytopenia, due to receive a stem cell transplant.

This clonotype was detected many times. This sequence joins TRBV12-3 or TRBV12-4 and TRBJ1-5; no clear D gene. The CDR3 is made up of 14 amino acids. Trimming took 6 bases from V and 6 from J, leaving 15 bases between them. In DNA, the CDR3 is TGTGCCAGCAGCCGACGTGCGGGGTCTCAGCCCCAGCATTTT. It specifies CASSRRAGSQPQHF.

This clonotype was counted at least ten times. The CDR3 DNA reads TGTGCCAGCAGCGAGGGACTAGCGGCAAACATTCAGTACTTC. It yields the protein CASSEGLAANIQYF. The chain links TRBV9 to TRBJ2-4, with 11 bases lining up with TRBD2. The CDR3 totals 14 residues. Germline lookup yields CDR1 SGDLS and CDR2 YYNGEE. The trim removed 3 bases at V and 6 bases at J, leaving 2 bases unmatched.

This clonotype was recorded a few times. The rearrangement joins TRBV18 to TRBJ2-1, with 10 bases aligning to TRBD1. This CDR3 region has 15 residues. The V gene's germline CDR1 is KGHSH and CDR2 LQKENI. Germline trimming cut 5 bases from V and 9 bases from J; bases unmatched to any gene: 10. The CDR3 DNA is TGTGCCAGCTCAGCCGACCGGGACAGGGGCAGTGAGCAGTTCTTC. It yields the protein CASSADRDRGSEQFF.

In this sample, this clonotype turned up many times. V usage is TRBV5-1 and J usage is TRBJ2-2, with 7 nucleotides matching TRBD2. The V gene end was trimmed by 0 bases and the J gene end by 1 base; junction bases not matched to a gene: 3. Germline V gives CDR1 SGHRS, CDR2 YFSETQ. The CDR3 spans 16 residues. CDR3 residues: CASSLGPSGNTGELFF. CDR3 sequence (DNA): TGCGCCAGCAGCTTGGGGCCTAGCGGGAACACCGGGGAGCTGTTTTTT.

This clonotype appeared many times. The rearrangement joins TRBV12-3 or TRBV12-4 to TRBJ2-2, with D unclear. V was pared by 6 bases and J by 6 bases, with 5 bases between. This CDR3 has 11 amino acids. For the CDR3, the DNA is TGTGCCAGCAGGCTATCCGGGGAGCTGTTTTTT. Its translation is CASRLSGELFF.

This clonotype came up many times. The chain joins TRBV5-1 to TRBJ1-4; perhaps TRBD1 as D (5 bases). This CDR3 contains 14 residues. Germline CDR1 reads SGHRS; CDR2 reads YFSETQ. Trimming stripped 5 bases from V and 0 bases from J, with 8 bases between. Here the CDR3 DNA reads TGCGCCAGCAGGCGGGGCGCAACTAATGAAAAACTGTTTTTT. This gives the protein CASRRGATNEKLFF.

The chain carries TRBV20-1 and TRBJ2-5; TRBD2 might be the D (5 bases). Trimming stripped 0 bases from V and 3 bases from J, with 14 bases between. Germline V gene data show CDR1 as DFQATT and CDR2 as SNEGSKA (reference sequence). The CDR3 extends over 15 amino acids. The CDR3 protein is CSARDSRLGEETQYF. In nucleotides, the CDR3 is TGCAGTGCTAGAGACAGTAGACTGGGAGAAGAGACCCAGTACTTC.

The chain is built from TRBV20-1 and TRBJ1-5, with 7 bases fitting TRBD1. V trimming: 5 bases; J trimming: 5 bases; junction bases outside the gene matches: 6. This CDR3 has 13 residues. The germline CDR1 and CDR2 sequences are DFQATT and SNEGSKA (reference sequence). The CDR3 protein is CSARRQGDQPQHF. CDR3 nucleotide sequence: TGCAGTGCTCGAAGACAGGGAGATCAGCCCCAGCATTTT.

This clonotype showed up just a few times. This rearrangement joins TRBV2 to TRBJ2-1; 10 bases are shared with TRBD2. The germline CDR1 and CDR2 sequences are SNHLY and FYNNEI. Trimming at V came to 7 bases and at J to 5 bases, leaving 20 bases not matched to a gene. The CDR3 is 19 residues long. CDR3 in amino acids: CASIPFRSAGGVGHNEQFF. The DNA of the CDR3 is TGTGCCAGCATACCATTCCGGTCAGCGGGAGGGGTGGGGCACAATGAGCAGTTCTTC. Complete variable domain (other parts from reference TRBV2 and TRBJ2-1): EPEVTQTPSHQVTQMGQEVILRCVPISNHLYFYWYRQILGQKVEFLVSFYNNEISEKSEIFDDQFSVERPDGSNFTLKIRSTKLEDSAMYFCASIPFRSAGGVGHNEQFFGPGTRLTVL.

As for this clonotype: A much larger clone is a single base away; this may be a read error. The rearrangement links TRBV20-1 to TRBJ2-7; maybe TRBD2 (5 bases). CDR3 length: 14 residues. V lost 3 bases, J lost 6 bases, and 18 bases lay in between. Germline loops: CDR1 DFQATT, CDR2 SNEGSKA (reference sequence). The CDR3 region has the DNA TGCAGTGCTAGCTACGGCGGGCCCGCTTTCGAGCAGTACTTC. This codes for CSASYGGPAFEQYF.

In its sample, this clonotype was seen many times. The chain uses TRBV5-1 and TRBJ2-1, with D uncertain. The CDR3 runs 15 residues. Deletions cut 0 bases from V and 1 base from J, with 8 bases between. The germline gives CDR1 SGHRS, CDR2 YFSETQ. The CDR3 region has the DNA TGCGCCAGCAGCTTGGTAGGGTTTTCCTACAATGAGCAGTTCTTC. Encoded protein: CASSLVGFSYNEQFF.

This clonotype has ten or more counts. V gene TRBV5-1 combines with J gene TRBJ2-5; 7 nucleotides agree with TRBD1. CDR3 length: 16 amino acids. With V trimmed by 0 bases and J by 4 bases, 9 bases remained unmatched. CDR1 is SGHRS and CDR2 is YFSETQ in the germline V gene. The CDR3 loop is CASSLGIQQGLETQYF. The CDR3 region has the DNA TGCGCCAGCAGCTTGGGAATCCAACAGGGGCTAGAGACCCAGTACTTC.

In its sample, this clonotype was seen a few times. The chain recombines TRBV11-2 with TRBJ2-5; TRBD2 aligns across 7 bases. V lost 5 bases, J lost 4 bases, and 10 bases stayed unmatched. CDR3 length: 15 amino acids. CDR1 SGHAT and CDR2 FQNNGV come from the germline V gene. For the CDR3, the DNA is TGTGCCAGCAGCCAGACCCGGACTAGTGTAGAGACCCAGTACTTC. Its translation: CASSQTRTSVETQYF.

This clonotype has at least ten counts. The rearrangement joins TRBV20-1 to TRBJ2-7, with no clear D. Trimming removed 6 bases from V and 2 bases from J, with 23 bases in between. This CDR3 contains 16 residues. Per germline, CDR1 DFQATT and CDR2 SNEGSKA (reference sequence). CDR3 amino acids: CSATYQNKGGTYEQYF. The CDR3, as DNA: TGCAGTGCCACATACCAAAATAAGGGCGGAACCTACGAGCAGTACTTC.

This clonotype was observed a handful of times. This chain uses TRBV10-3 with TRBJ2-1, with D perhaps matching TRBD2 (5 bases). The CDR3 contains 17 residues. CDR1 and CDR2 (germline): ENHRY, SYGVKD. Trimming pared 3 bases from V and 2 bases from J, leaving 17 bases between. In nucleotides, the CDR3 is TGTGCCATCAGTGATCCCGAGGAGCGGACCACCTACAATGAGCAGTTCTTC. This encodes CAISDPEERTTYNEQFF.

This clonotype was seen at least ten times. The chain links TRBV15 to TRBJ2-1; 9 bases are a match to TRBD2. V gave up 8 bases and J gave up 6 bases; unmatched junction bases: 14. Germline lookup yields CDR1 LNHNV and CDR2 YYDKDF (reference sequence). The CDR3 totals 16 residues. CDR3 amino acids: CATSLRLAGLGNEQFF. The CDR3 coding sequence is TGTGCCACCTCCCTGCGTCTAGCGGGACTCGGCAATGAGCAGTTCTTC.

V is TRBV5-8 and J is TRBJ2-2; tentatively, D is TRBD1 (6 bases). CDR1 SGHTS and CDR2 YDEGEE come from the germline V gene. The CDR3 sequence is 14 residues long. The V end was cut by 7 bases, the J end by 3 bases, with 13 bases between. The CDR3: CASSWDTYTGELFF. CDR3 in DNA: TGTGCCAGCTCATGGGACACATACACCGGGGAGCTGTTTTTT.

The table lists this clonotype with a few counts. This chain connects TRBV20-1 to TRBJ2-3; the D gene is possibly TRBD2 (6 bases). Per germline, CDR1 DFQATT and CDR2 SNEGSKA (reference sequence). Deletions cut 3 bases from V and 0 bases from J, with 10 bases between. The CDR3 length is 14 residues. This CDR3 reads CSARPSASTDTQYF. For the CDR3, the DNA is TGCAGTGCTAGGCCTAGCGCTAGCACAGATACGCAGTATTTT.

Many counts were recorded for this clonotype. The V and J genes are TRBV7-9 and TRBJ2-1; 11 nucleotides agree with TRBD2. The CDR3 totals 15 residues. The germline CDR1 and CDR2 sequences are SEHNR and FQNEAQ (reference sequence). V was pared by 6 bases and J by 3 bases, with 4 bases of the junction left unmatched. The CDR3 protein is CASSSGLAVYNEQFF. In DNA form, the CDR3 reads TGTGCCAGCAGTTCGGGACTAGCGGTCTACAATGAGCAGTTCTTC.

The chain uses TRBV30 and TRBJ1-4, with D tentatively TRBD1 (6 bases). CDR3 length: 17 residues. Trimming took off 2 bases at V and 0 bases at J, with 16 bases between the two ends. Germline lookup yields CDR1 GTSNPN and CDR2 SVGIG (reference sequence). CDR3 in amino acids: CAWSLQGSAATNEKLFF. CDR3 sequence (DNA): TGTGCCTGGAGTCTACAGGGTTCGGCGGCAACTAATGAAAAACTGTTTTTT.

This clonotype was seen repeatedly, ten times or more. This sequence joins TRBV10-3 and TRBJ1-3; D is unresolved. V dropped 8 bases and J dropped 0 bases, with 8 bases sitting between them. Per the germline V gene, CDR1 is ENHRY and CDR2 is SYGVKD. CDR3 length: 13 residues. The DNA for the CDR3 is TGTGCCATCTCCTACAGCTCTGGAAACACCATATATTTT. This encodes CAISYSSGNTIYF.

This clonotype was seen a few times. The V gene is TRBV7-6, the J gene TRBJ2-7; the D call may be TRBD1 or TRBD2 (6 bases each). Germline V gene data show CDR1 as SGHVS and CDR2 as FNYEAQ. Trimming cost V 5 bases and J 6 bases, with 23 bases left between them. The CDR3 consists of 16 residues. CDR3: CASSRISGGGFGEQYF. The CDR3 nucleotides are TGTGCCAGCAGCCGAATTAGCGGAGGGGGATTTGGCGAGCAGTACTTC. Variable domain in full (rest from reference TRBV7-6 and TRBJ2-7): GAGVSQSPRYKVTKRGQDVALRCDPISGHVSLYWYRQALGQGPEFLTYFNYEAQQDKSGLPNDRFSAERPEGSISTLTIQRTEQRDSAMYRCASSRISGGGFGEQYFGPGTRLTVT.

A note on this clonotype: This could be a read error, since a much larger clone is one nucleotide away. The V gene is TRBV5-1, the J gene TRBJ2-1; unclear D gene. V lost 0 bases and J 5 bases, leaving 6 bases between the germline ends. Germline-derived CDR1 and CDR2 are SGHRS and YFSETQ. CDR3 size: 13 residues. The CDR3 spells CASSLETNNEQFF. The CDR3 region has the DNA TGCGCCAGCAGCTTGGAAACTAACAATGAGCAGTTCTTC.

This clonotype came up a few times. V usage is TRBV28 and J usage is TRBJ1-2; 10 positions agree with TRBD1. CDR3 length: 16 residues. Trimming at V came to 2 bases and at J to 8 bases, leaving 11 bases not matched to a gene. CDR1 and CDR2 (germline): MDHEN, SYDVKM. For the CDR3, the DNA is TGTGCCAGCAGTTTAGGACAGGGGGGCCCCAAGAGGGGCTACACCTTC. Amino acid sequence: CASSLGQGGPKRGYTF.

This clonotype was detected ten times or more. V and J are TRBV5-1 and TRBJ2-1; 7 nucleotides line up with TRBD1. From germline, CDR1 is SGHRS and CDR2 YFSETQ. The trim removed 2 bases at V and 15 bases at J, leaving 5 bases unmatched. The CDR3 extends over 11 amino acids. The DNA of the CDR3 is TGCGCCAGCAGCTTTGGGGACAGTCCGTTCTTC. This codes for CASSFGDSPFF.

At least ten counts were recorded for this clonotype. This chain connects TRBV29-1 to TRBJ1-1, with 7 bases lining up with TRBD1. CDR3 size: 13 residues. Germline-derived CDR1 and CDR2 are SQVTM and ANQGSEA. The V and J ends lost 4 bases and 1 base, in that order; junction bases with no gene match: 3. CDR3 nucleotide sequence: TGCAGCGTTGTGGCAGGGGGGAACACTGAAGCTTTCTTT. This translates into CSVVAGGNTEAFF.

V usage is TRBV20-1 and J usage is TRBJ2-7; D unresolved. The CDR3 sequence is 12 residues long. CDR1 DFQATT and CDR2 SNEGSKA come from the germline V gene (reference sequence). V lost 0 bases to trimming and J lost 4 bases, with 7 bases between them. This chain's CDR3 is CSARETDYEQYF. The CDR3 DNA follows: TGCAGTGCTAGAGAAACAGATTACGAGCAGTACTTC.